This T cell receptor (beta chain) was found in a study of blood T cell repertoires in COVID-19. Profiled with immunoSEQ multiplex PCR; TCRdb holds only in-frame clones, not every one. Counted here are about 150,000 clones, 70% to 90% occurring once; the ten biggest clones make up about 1.2%. In germline, CDR1 is SGHVS, CDR2 FNYEAQ. CDR3 length: 14 amino acids. V trimming: 5 bases; J trimming: 4 bases; junction bases outside the gene matches: 6. Across 24 US areas, participants ranged in age from about 18 to 90 years. This sequence joins TRBV7-6 and TRBJ1-2; 8 bases agree with TRBD1. The origin of this receptor is a woman in her thirties with acute COVID-19. The source material was PBMCs or T cells enriched from blood (not recorded which). The CDR3 loop is CASSLRQGFYGYTF. The CDR3 region has the DNA TGTGCCAGCAGCCTAAGACAGGGGTTCTATGGCTACACCTTC.